This T cell receptor beta chain appears in the sequencing data of a study of radiotherapy plus CTLA-4 blockade in lung cancer. Libraries were prepared by immunoSEQ multiplex PCR; TCRdb keeps only in-frame clonotypes and omits some of them. The table records some 50,000 clones, roughly three quarters of them present only once. Receiving focal radiation plus CTLA-4 blockade with ipilimumab were patients who had chemo-refractory metastatic non-small-cell lung cancer. The CDR3 is made up of 14 amino acids. V gave up 1 base and J gave up 6 bases, with 13 bases separating them. Germline loops: CDR1 SGHTS, CDR2 YDEGEE. General study points: Reports state that early shifts in blood T cell clones, with interferon-beta, best predicted response. Expansion of tumor-derived TCR clones was observed in blood after radiotherapy plus ipilimumab.

Concerning this clone: The antigen is unknown.

This sequence originates from a human donor with non-small cell lung cancer who had a partial response to radiotherapy plus ipilimumab. This specimen was peripheral blood, taken from a patient treated with radiotherapy plus ipilimumab. The chain uses TRBV5-8 and TRBJ1-2, with D tentatively TRBD1 (5 bases). CDR3 residues: CASSLSSGLDGYTF. As DNA, the CDR3 is TGTGCCAGCAGCTTGTCGTCAGGGCTCGATGGCTACACCTTC.